The rows below give T cell receptor beta chains drawn from one sample of a study of T cells in Graves' hyperthyroidism and ophthalmopathy. TCRdb independently ran MiXCR on the multiplex PCR reads; one entry per CDR3 protein. The sample contains about 480,000 distinct CDR3 sequences, less than 25% of which appear only once. Sequenced sample: blood. These receptors originate from a woman in her 70s with Graves' ophthalmopathy. CDR3s include the opening cysteine and the closing phenylalanine or tryptophan. Fields, in order: clone size, V gene, D gene, CDR3 length, J gene, CDR3 protein, CDR3 DNA. D genes are given only for firm matches. Part of the rows lack a size; the others show once, few, many or a class for expanded clones.

>many|TRBV12-3/TRBV12-4|TRBD1|15|TRBJ2-1
CASSPTGTGVNEQFF
TGTGCCAGCAGCCCGACCGGGACAGGGGTCAATGAGCAGTTCTTC
>few|TRBV7-2|NA|15|TRBJ2-4
CASSLGTAAKNIQYF
TGTGCCAGCAGCTTAGGGACGGCAGCCAAAAACATTCAGTACTTC
>NA|TRBV10-3|TRBD2|16|TRBJ2-1
CAISESRLAGSIEQFF
TGTGCCATCAGTGAGTCTAGACTAGCGGGATCCATTGAGCAGTTCTTC
>few|TRBV20-1|NA|12|TRBJ2-3
CSAPPRLETQYF
TGCAGTGCTCCCCCCAGACTAGAGACGCAGTATTTT
>few|TRBV10-2|TRBD1|15|TRBJ1-6
CASSIQGAADSPLHF
TGCGCCAGCAGTATACAGGGGGCGGCGGATTCACCCCTCCACTTT
>few|TRBV30|NA|14|TRBJ1-1
CAWSVIDGNTEAFF
TGTGCCTGGAGTGTCATAGACGGGAACACTGAAGCTTTCTTT
>many|TRBV27|NA|13|TRBJ2-5
CASSLWGQETQYF
TGTGCCAGCAGTTTGTGGGGGCAAGAGACCCAGTACTTC
>NA|TRBV6-2/TRBV6-3|NA|12|TRBJ1-5
CASSSLRQPQHF
TGTGCCAGCAGTTCTCTTCGCCAGCCCCAGCATTTT
>once|TRBV29-1|NA|14|TRBJ2-5
CSAIRGRVEETQYF
TGCAGCGCCATACGTGGGCGAGTTGAAGAGACCCAGTACTTC
>many|TRBV12-3/TRBV12-4|NA|14|TRBJ2-5
CASSLDTGQETQYF
TGTGCCAGCAGTTTAGATACAGGACAAGAGACCCAGTACTTC
>NA|TRBV2|NA|14|TRBJ1-1
CASSERERNTEAFF
TGTGCCAGCTCGGAAAGGGAGCGCAACACTGAAGCTTTCTTT
>NA|TRBV6-1|NA|13|TRBJ2-3
CASSQGRANTQYF
TGTGCCAGCAGTCAAGGACGAGCTAATACGCAGTATTTT
>many|TRBV28|TRBD2|16|TRBJ2-1
CASSTSAGGTYNEQFF
TGTGCCAGCAGTACCTCGGCGGGGGGCACCTACAATGAGCAGTTCTTC
>many|TRBV6-1|TRBD2|18|TRBJ2-3
CASSPEVRTRLAPDTQYF
TGTGCCAGCAGTCCCGAAGTTAGGACTAGGCTCGCCCCAGATACGCAGTATTTT
>NA|TRBV29-1|TRBD1|10|TRBJ2-1
CSVERGQQFF
TGCAGCGTTGAAAGGGGGCAGCAGTTCTTC
>few|TRBV4-1|NA|16|TRBJ1-4
CASSQDVTATNEKLFF
TGCGCCAGCAGCCAAGATGTAACAGCAACTAATGAAAAACTGTTTTTT
>few|TRBV20-1|NA|14|TRBJ2-7
CSAREGASLYEQYF
TGCAGTGCTAGGGAGGGGGCTAGTCTCTACGAGCAGTACTTC
>NA|TRBV20-1|TRBD1|15|TRBJ1-6
CSAREYRGVHSPLHF
TGCAGTGCTAGAGAGTACAGGGGGGTTCATTCACCCCTCCACTTT
>few|TRBV12-3/TRBV12-4|TRBD1|15|TRBJ2-6
CASTGTGAGANVLTF
TGTGCCAGCACCGGGACAGGGGCTGGGGCCAACGTCCTGACTTTC
>NA|TRBV7-2|TRBD2|16|TRBJ2-5
CASSLWTSGAKETQHF
TGTGCCAGCAGCCTTTGGACTAGCGGGGCAAAAGAGACCCAGCACTTC
>NA|TRBV6-1|TRBD2|16|TRBJ2-2
CASSETLAGFTGELFF
TGTGCCAGCAGTGAAACACTAGCGGGATTTACCGGGGAGCTGTTTTTT
>few|TRBV7-6|NA|13|TRBJ2-1
CASSLGQVNEQFF
TGTGCCAGCAGCTTAGGGCAGGTCAATGAGCAGTTCTTC
>NA|TRBV7-2|NA|16|TRBJ2-5
CASSQDPRGGGETQYF
TGTGCCAGCAGCCAAGATCCCAGAGGGGGTGGAGAGACCCAGTACTTC
>many|TRBV6-2/TRBV6-3|TRBD2|16|TRBJ2-3
CASSPGLKIYTDTQYF
TGTGCCAGCAGTCCGGGACTAAAGATTTACACAGATACGCAGTATTTT
>few|TRBV11-3|TRBD2|16|TRBJ2-2
CASSSLAGGRTGELFF
TGTGCCAGCAGCTCTCTAGCGGGAGGGAGGACCGGGGAGCTGTTTTTT
>few|TRBV12-3/TRBV12-4|NA|16|TRBJ2-3
CASSFLGTRGPDTQYF
TGTGCCAGCAGTTTCCTTGGGACTCGAGGGCCAGATACGCAGTATTTT
>many|TRBV28|NA|13|TRBJ1-1
CASKRILNTEAFF
TGTGCCAGCAAAAGGATACTGAACACTGAAGCTTTCTTT
>few|TRBV6-6|TRBD2|17|TRBJ2-2
CASSYGTSGRNIGELFF
TGTGCCAGCAGTTACGGGACTAGCGGGAGGAATATCGGGGAGCTGTTTTTT
>NA|TRBV28|NA|14|TRBJ2-1
CASSLGHGGNEQFF
TGTGCCAGCAGTTTAGGACATGGGGGAAATGAGCAGTTCTTC
>few|TRBV5-1|NA|15|TRBJ1-1
CASRQNPGPQRGAFF
TGCGCCAGCAGACAAAATCCGGGACCCCAAAGGGGAGCTTTCTTT
>few|TRBV5-1|NA|13|TRBJ2-1
CASTAGQNNEQFF
TGCGCCAGCACCGCGGGACAGAACAATGAGCAGTTCTTC
>NA|TRBV24-1|NA|16|TRBJ2-1
CATSDAGTYEGNEQFF
TGTGCCACCAGTGATGCCGGGACTTACGAGGGCAATGAGCAGTTCTTC
>few|TRBV6-1|NA|15|TRBJ2-1
CASIKGGLRGNEQFF
TGTGCCAGCATCAAAGGGGGGCTCCGAGGCAATGAGCAGTTCTTC
>NA|TRBV7-8|NA|16|TRBJ2-5
CASSLGRMGARETQYF
TGTGCCAGCAGCTTAGGTCGGATGGGGGCTCGGGAGACCCAGTACTTC
>many|TRBV27|NA|14|TRBJ1-5
CASSARQGNQPQHF
TGTGCCAGCAGTGCCCGCCAGGGGAATCAGCCCCAGCATTTT
>NA|TRBV7-3|NA|15|TRBJ2-1
CASSSDGTSYNERFF
TGTGCCAGCAGCTCCGACGGGACGTCCTACAATGAGCGGTTCTTC
>NA|TRBV3-1|TRBD2|16|TRBJ2-7
CASSQISLAGGGEQYF
TGTGCCAGCAGCCAAATTTCCCTAGCGGGAGGAGGGGAGCAGTACTTC
>NA|TRBV29-1|TRBD1|11|TRBJ1-2
CSAWTGIGYTF
TGCAGCGCATGGACAGGGATAGGCTACACCTTC
>NA|TRBV4-3|TRBD1|15|TRBJ1-2
CASSPGQVGVYGYTF
TGCGCCAGCAGCCCCGGACAGGTTGGGGTCTATGGCTACACCTTC
>few|TRBV6-1|NA|15|TRBJ2-2
CASGEQGANTGELFF
TGTGCCAGCGGGGAACAGGGAGCCAACACCGGGGAGCTGTTTTTT
>NA|TRBV20-1|NA|12|TRBJ1-6
CSASSGTSPLHF
TGCAGTGCTAGTTCCGGGACTTCACCCCTCCACTTT
>many|TRBV5-1|NA|15|TRBJ2-4
CASSVTDDAWNIQYF
TGCGCCAGCAGCGTAACCGACGACGCTTGGAACATTCAGTACTTC
>few|TRBV5-1|NA|14|TRBJ2-3
CASSLEITRNTQYF
TGCGCCAGCAGCTTGGAGATTACGCGGAATACGCAGTATTTT
>many|TRBV28|TRBD2|13|TRBJ2-7
CASGLAGAYEQYF
TGTGCCAGTGGACTAGCGGGAGCTTACGAGCAGTACTTC
>many|TRBV20-1|TRBD2|14|TRBJ2-1
CSATSGRTYNEQFF
TGCAGTGCGACGAGCGGGAGGACCTACAATGAGCAGTTCTTC
>NA|TRBV24-1|TRBD2|16|TRBJ2-1
CATSDRTSGNYNEQFF
TGTGCCACCAGTGATCGGACTAGCGGGAACTACAATGAGCAGTTCTTC
>NA|TRBV9|NA|14|TRBJ1-2
CASSVDASNYGYTF
TGTGCCAGCAGCGTAGATGCATCGAACTATGGCTACACCTTC
>NA|TRBV20-1|NA|14|TRBJ2-7
CSAKERGVSYEQYF
TGCAGTGCTAAAGAAAGGGGGGTCTCCTACGAGCAGTACTTC
>NA|TRBV4-1|NA|17|TRBJ2-5
CASSQDGGTSYQETQYF
TGCGCCAGCAGCCAAGATGGGGGGACTTCGTACCAAGAGACCCAGTACTTC
>few|TRBV5-1|NA|14|TRBJ2-7
CASSSVQGPYEQYF
TGCGCCAGCAGCTCCGTGCAGGGTCCCTACGAGCAGTACTTC
>NA|TRBV5-1|NA|15|TRBJ2-1
CASSLAASLYNEQFF
TGCGCCAGCAGCTTGGCCGCCTCCCTTTACAATGAGCAGTTCTTC
>NA|TRBV18|NA|18|TRBJ1-1
CASSPIPGTYASNTEAFF
TGTGCCAGCTCACCCATTCCCGGGACATACGCTTCGAACACTGAAGCTTTCTTT
>NA|TRBV12-3/TRBV12-4|TRBD1|19|TRBJ1-2
CASSPGARTGKNGLYGYTF
TGTGCCAGCAGCCCCGGAGCTCGGACAGGAAAGAATGGTCTCTATGGCTACACCTTC
>NA|TRBV6-1|TRBD2|17|TRBJ2-7
CASSGTSGSRNADEQYF
TGTGCCAGCTCCGGGACTAGCGGGAGTAGAAACGCGGACGAGCAGTACTTC
>few|TRBV30|TRBD1|13|TRBJ1-5
CAWSRDSAQPQHF
TGTGCCTGGAGCCGGGACAGCGCCCAGCCCCAGCATTTT
>many|TRBV28|TRBD2|14|TRBJ2-5
CASRIGRASRTQYF
TGTGCCAGCAGGATCGGGAGGGCTTCTCGGACCCAGTACTTC
>NA|TRBV7-9|TRBD2|19|TRBJ2-7
CASSHSKGGWPSGFYEQYF
TGTGCCAGCAGCCACTCAAAGGGGGGGTGGCCTAGCGGGTTCTACGAGCAGTACTTC
>NA|TRBV9|TRBD2|16|TRBJ2-3
CASSKGTSGNGDTQYF
TGTGCCAGCAGCAAAGGGACTAGCGGGAACGGAGATACGCAGTATTTT
>few|TRBV3-1|NA|14|TRBJ2-2
CASSQVSNTGELFF
TGTGCCAGCAGCCAGGTCAGCAACACCGGGGAGCTGTTTTTT
>many|TRBV7-2|TRBD2|14|TRBJ2-1
CASSRLAGVYEQFF
TGTGCCAGCAGCCGACTAGCGGGAGTGTATGAGCAGTTCTTC